These T cell receptor beta chains were read from a single sample in a study of CD8+CD57+ T cells in acquired aplastic anemia. Using its own MiXCR run on the reads, TCRdb lists one record per CDR3 protein. The sample shows about 98,000 distinct CDR3 sequences, less than 75% of them seen only once. Sequenced sample: sorted CD4+, CD8+, or CD8+CD57+ T cells (not recorded which) from PBMCs. These TCRs come from a human donor with aplastic anemia. Both conserved end residues are part of each CDR3. D genes are given only for firm matches. Only part of the rows carry a size: once, few, many, or a class if the clone is expanded.

V	J	D	size	DNA	CDR3
TRBV12-3/TRBV12-4	TRBJ1-2	-	-	TGTGCCAGCAGTCAGGGGTGGGGAGGCTACACCTTC	CASSQGWGGYTF
TRBV20-1	TRBJ2-7	TRBD2	-	TGCAGTGCTAGAGTGCGTAGCGGGAGCGAGCAGTACTTC	CSARVRSGSEQYF
TRBV11-1	TRBJ1-6	TRBD1	-	TGTGCCAGCAGCGCGCTAAAACAGGGGCGGGATTCACCCCTCCACTTT	CASSALKQGRDSPLHF
TRBV15	TRBJ1-4	TRBD1	-	TGTGCCACCAGCAGAGCTGGACAGGGGGGAACTAATGAAAAACTGTTTTTT	CATSRAGQGGTNEKLFF
TRBV10-3	TRBJ1-4	-	-	TGTGCCATCAGTGAGAAAGGCAAGAATGAAAAACTGTTTTTT	CAISEKGKNEKLFF
TRBV7-7	TRBJ2-1	TRBD1	-	TGTGCTAGCGGCTTAAAACAGGGGGCTAGCTATGAGCAGTTCTTC	CASGLKQGASYEQFF
TRBV2	TRBJ1-1	TRBD1	once	TGTGCCAGCAGTGGAGGGACAGGGGTCACTGAAGCTTTCTTT	CASSGGTGVTEAFF
TRBV20-1	TRBJ2-7	-	-	TGCAGTGCTTATTTAGCGGAGGCCTACGAGCAGTACTTC	CSAYLAEAYEQYF
TRBV20-1	TRBJ2-5	-	-	TGCAGTGCTACGGGGACGGCCGAGACCCAGTACTTC	CSATGTAETQYF
TRBV10-3	TRBJ2-7	-	-	TGTGCCATCAGTGATGTGGGAGACCCCTCCTACGAGCTGTACTTC	CAISDVGDPSYELYF
TRBV20-1	TRBJ1-1	TRBD1	few	TGCAGTGCTAGACCCCGGGACAGTGAAGCTTTCTTT	CSARPRDSEAFF
TRBV25-1	TRBJ2-5	TRBD1	few	TGTGCCAGCAGGCCCGGGACAGTGAATTGGGAGACCCAGTACTTC	CASRPGTVNWETQYF
TRBV7-8	TRBJ1-1	-	-	TGTGCCAGCAGCTTTAGTTACACTGAAGCTTTCTTC	CASSFSYTEAFF
TRBV20-1	TRBJ2-1	-	few	TGCAGTGCTCCACCCGGCACAGGAAATGAGCAGTTCTTC	CSAPPGTGNEQFF
TRBV20-1	TRBJ1-1	TRBD1	-	TGCAGTGCTACCGACAGGGGGTGGAACACTGAAGCTTTCTTT	CSATDRGWNTEAFF
TRBV19	TRBJ2-6	-	-	TGTGCCAGTAGGGTGTCTGGGGCCAACGTCCTGACTTTC	CASRVSGANVLTF
TRBV10-3	TRBJ1-2	-	-	TGTGCCATCGGGGCTGGCTATGGCTACACCTTC	CAIGAGYGYTF
TRBV10-3	TRBJ2-2	TRBD2	-	TGTGCCATCAGCGGGACTAGCGGAAGCGCGAACACCGGGGAGCTGTTTTTT	CAISGTSGSANTGELFF
TRBV15	TRBJ2-7	TRBD1	few	TGTGCCACCAGCACTACCGGGACAGGGGACCTCGAGCAGTACTTC	CATSTTGTGDLEQYF
TRBV20-1	TRBJ1-2	-	-	TGCAACGGGATGGGACCTTTTGGCTACACCTTC	CNGMGPFGYTF
TRBV9	TRBJ2-7	TRBD2	-	TGTGCCAGCAGCGTAGGGACTAGTCCTCCCTACGAGCAGTACTTC	CASSVGTSPPYEQYF
TRBV4-1	TRBJ1-3	-	-	TGCGCCAGCAGCCCCACGAGGGGGGTGAGTGGAAACACCATATATTTT	CASSPTRGVSGNTIYF
TRBV9	TRBJ2-7	TRBD2	-	TGTGCCAGCAGCGTAGATGCGGGAGCCGAGCAGTACTTC	CASSVDAGAEQYF
TRBV10-3	TRBJ1-1	TRBD1	medium-sized	TGTGCCATCATGATGCGACAGGGCGGTGAAGCTTTCTTT	CAIMMRQGGEAFF
TRBV19	TRBJ2-7	TRBD2	-	TGTGCCAGTAGTATTGGCGGGAGCTCCTACGAGCAGTACTTC	CASSIGGSSYEQYF
TRBV4-1	TRBJ2-1	-	many	TGCGCCAGCAGCCAAGGATTCGCCTCCGGGGTTGAGCAGTTCTTC	CASSQGFASGVEQFF
TRBV25-1	TRBJ1-3	-	-	TGTGCCAGCAGTGGGGGTGGGAACACCATATATTTT	CASSGGGNTIYF
TRBV2	TRBJ1-6	-	-	TGTGCCCCTAGGAAATACGGTTATTCACCCCTCCACTTT	CAPRKYGYSPLHF
TRBV15	TRBJ1-4	-	once	TGTGCCACCAGCAGGTCACCCAGTGCAACTAATGAAAAACTGTTTTTT	CATSRSPSATNEKLFF
TRBV14	TRBJ1-6	-	-	TGTGCCAGCAGCCGAGGCATCCCGAATTCACCCCTCCACTTT	CASSRGIPNSPLHF
TRBV29-1	TRBJ2-3	-	-	TGCAGCGTTTCGGGGGAGCTCCTAACAGATACGCAGTATTTT	CSVSGELLTDTQYF
TRBV20-1	TRBJ2-1	TRBD2	-	TGCAGTGCTAGTACATCTAGCGGACTGTACAATGAGCAGTTCTTC	CSASTSSGLYNEQFF
TRBV20-1	TRBJ2-1	-	-	TGCAGTGCTGTAGCTGGAAGCTACAATGAGCAGTTCTTC	CSAVAGSYNEQFF
TRBV11-2	TRBJ1-6	-	-	TGTGCCAGCAGCCGTCGAACGGATACCCCGAATTCACCCCTCCACTTT	CASSRRTDTPNSPLHF
TRBV6-1	TRBJ1-5	-	few	TGTGCCAGCAGTGAGGCTAGCAATCAGCCCCAGCATTTT	CASSEASNQPQHF
TRBV5-5	TRBJ2-7	TRBD1	-	TGTGCCAGCAGCCAAGGAACAGGGGCCTACGAGCAGTACTTC	CASSQGTGAYEQYF